This TCR beta chain was recovered during a study of blood T cells in healthy people across ages. General study results and limits: CMV status of donors was unknown, possibly confounding expanded clonotype changes.

Samples had at least 7 million PBMCs isolated from them. Turning to this clonotype: Its antigen is unknown.

Trimming removed 0 bases at V and 5 bases at J, with 8 bases between. The length of the CDR3 is 14 residues. Germline CDR1 LGHDT, CDR2 YNNKEL (reference sequence). PCR was performed a second time for roughly 6 to 12 cycles using a sample-barcoded 5' primer and a J-beta primer mix. TCRdb re-called the 5' RACE reads through MiXCR, storing one row per CDR3 protein. The sample yields around 2 million distinct CDR3 sequences, about 39% seen once. The chain employs TRBV3-1 and TRBJ2-1; D is ambiguous. What was sequenced was blood. The source of this sequence is a human donor in good health. CDR3 loop: CASSQEVADNEQFF. The CDR3 region has the DNA TGTGCCAGCAGCCAAGAGGTGGCCGACAATGAGCAGTTCTTC.